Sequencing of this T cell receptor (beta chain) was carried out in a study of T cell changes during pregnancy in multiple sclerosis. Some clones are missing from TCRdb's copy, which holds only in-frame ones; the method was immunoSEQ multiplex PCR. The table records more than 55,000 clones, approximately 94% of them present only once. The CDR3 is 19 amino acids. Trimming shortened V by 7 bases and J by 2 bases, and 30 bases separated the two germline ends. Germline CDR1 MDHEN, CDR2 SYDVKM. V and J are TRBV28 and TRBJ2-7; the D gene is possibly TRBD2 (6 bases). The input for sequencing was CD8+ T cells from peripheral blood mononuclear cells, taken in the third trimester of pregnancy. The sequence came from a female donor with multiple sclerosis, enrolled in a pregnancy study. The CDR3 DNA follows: TGTGCCAGCACGGGGCAGGGAGGTTTGACTTATAAACCCACCTACGAGCAGTACTTC. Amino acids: CASTGQGGLTYKPTYEQYF.